The rows below give T cell receptor beta chains drawn from one sample of a study of blood T cell repertoires in COVID-19. Assay used: immunoSEQ multiplex PCR; TCRdb lists only in-frame clones, some missing. The table has just over 350,000 clones, around nine tenths seen once; the top ten hold 7.1%. The material sequenced was peripheral blood. These receptors originate from a woman aged 60-75 years with COVID-19, enrolled during active disease. Each CDR3 is given with its conserved first and last residue. D genes are given only for firm matches. Clone size appears in some rows only: once, few, many, or a class for an expanded clone.

abundance: -; d_gene: TRBD1; v_gene: TRBV19; j_gene: TRBJ1-1; CDR3aa: CASSGQGYGTEAFF; CDR3nt: TGTGCCAGTAGTGGACAGGGGTATGGCACTGAAGCTTTCTTT
abundance: -; d_gene: -; v_gene: TRBV3-1/TRBV3-2; j_gene: TRBJ1-4; CDR3aa: CASSQDKSSTNEKLFF; CDR3nt: TGTGCCAGCAGCCAAGATAAGAGCTCGACTAATGAAAAACTGTTTTTT
abundance: -; d_gene: -; v_gene: TRBV6-1; j_gene: TRBJ1-2; CDR3aa: CASSETGWYGYTF; CDR3nt: TGTGCCAGCAGTGAAACCGGGTGGTATGGCTACACCTTC
abundance: few; d_gene: -; v_gene: TRBV6-6; j_gene: TRBJ1-2; CDR3aa: CASSLGGLGDRGYTF; CDR3nt: TGTGCCAGCAGTTTGGGAGGGCTTGGGGATCGTGGCTACACCTTC
abundance: once; d_gene: TRBD2; v_gene: TRBV5-1; j_gene: TRBJ2-1; CDR3aa: CASSPFGTSGAEQFF; CDR3nt: TGCGCCAGCAGCCCCTTTGGGACTAGCGGGGCTGAGCAGTTCTTC
abundance: -; d_gene: -; v_gene: TRBV2; j_gene: TRBJ1-5; CDR3aa: CASRRTEQGNQPQHF; CDR3nt: TGTGCCAGCAGACGGACTGAACAGGGAAATCAGCCCCAGCATTTT
abundance: once; d_gene: TRBD1; v_gene: TRBV11-2; j_gene: TRBJ2-1; CDR3aa: CASSRIRGTEQFF; CDR3nt: TGTGCCAGCAGCCGAATCAGGGGGACTGAGCAGTTCTTC
abundance: -; d_gene: -; v_gene: TRBV11-2; j_gene: TRBJ2-3; CDR3aa: CASSLDVPRPAF; CDR3nt: TGTGCCAGCAGCTTAGATGTTCCCAGGCCCGCTTTT
abundance: -; d_gene: -; v_gene: TRBV7-9; j_gene: TRBJ1-1; CDR3aa: CASDFLQGYTEAFF; CDR3nt: TGTGCCAGCGATTTTCTACAGGGTTACACTGAAGCTTTCTTT
abundance: -; d_gene: -; v_gene: TRBV12-1; j_gene: TRBJ2-3; CDR3aa: CASSAPSTSDQDTQYF; CDR3nt: TGTGCCAGCAGCGCGCCCTCGACTAGCGATCAAGATACGCAGTATTTT
abundance: -; d_gene: TRBD1; v_gene: TRBV5-1; j_gene: TRBJ2-1; CDR3aa: CASSLWSGQGSDNEQFF; CDR3nt: TGCGCCAGCAGCTTGTGGAGTGGACAGGGATCTGACAATGAGCAGTTCTTC
abundance: -; d_gene: -; v_gene: TRBV7-6; j_gene: TRBJ1-4; CDR3aa: CASSFGTPATNEKLFF; CDR3nt: TGTGCCAGCAGCTTCGGGACTCCGGCAACTAATGAAAAACTGTTTTTT
abundance: once; d_gene: -; v_gene: TRBV7-9; j_gene: TRBJ1-2; CDR3aa: CASRKGYGYTF; CDR3nt: TGTGCCAGCAGAAAGGGGTACGGCTACACCTTC
abundance: -; d_gene: -; v_gene: TRBV7-9; j_gene: TRBJ2-2; CDR3aa: CASSGTGDGELFF; CDR3nt: TGTGCCAGCAGCGGGACGGGGGACGGGGAGCTGTTTTTT
abundance: -; d_gene: -; v_gene: TRBV12-3/TRBV12-4; j_gene: TRBJ1-1; CDR3aa: CASSLNREAEAFF; CDR3nt: TGTGCCAGCAGTTTAAACAGGGAAGCTGAAGCTTTCTTT
abundance: -; d_gene: TRBD2; v_gene: TRBV27; j_gene: TRBJ2-3; CDR3aa: CASSFIAGGYINTQYF; CDR3nt: TGTGCCAGCTCATTCATAGCGGGGGGCTATATAAATACGCAGTATTTT
abundance: -; d_gene: TRBD2; v_gene: TRBV13; j_gene: TRBJ2-1; CDR3aa: CASSSPGLAGLKNEQFF; CDR3nt: TGTGCCAGCAGCTCTCCGGGACTAGCGGGGCTGAAAAATGAGCAGTTCTTC
abundance: -; d_gene: TRBD2; v_gene: TRBV4-1; j_gene: TRBJ2-1; CDR3aa: CASSQSRTSGGYNEQFF; CDR3nt: TGCGCCAGCAGCCAATCTAGGACTAGCGGGGGATACAATGAGCAGTTCTTC
abundance: -; d_gene: TRBD2; v_gene: TRBV10-3; j_gene: TRBJ2-7; CDR3aa: CAISDDWEGYEQYF; CDR3nt: TGTGCCATCAGTGATGATTGGGAGGGATACGAGCAGTACTTC
abundance: -; d_gene: TRBD1; v_gene: TRBV11-2; j_gene: TRBJ1-1; CDR3aa: CASSPSGQPNTEAFF; CDR3nt: TGTGCCAGCAGCCCGTCGGGACAGCCGAACACTGAAGCTTTCTTT
abundance: few; d_gene: -; v_gene: TRBV10-2; j_gene: TRBJ2-5; CDR3aa: CASVFGGHQETQYF; CDR3nt: TGCGCCAGTGTTTTCGGGGGGCACCAAGAGACCCAGTACTTC
abundance: -; d_gene: -; v_gene: TRBV4-3; j_gene: TRBJ1-2; CDR3aa: CASSTKGSGTGYTF; CDR3nt: TGCGCCAGCAGCACCAAGGGGTCAGGTACCGGCTACACCTTC